This T cell receptor beta chain was captured by sequencing in a study of OX40 agonist ivuxolimab in advanced cancers. Across the whole study: From about 20 to 80 years was the age range, with a mean of around 57 years, and 65% to 90% were male.

A history of autoimmune disease or systemic immunosuppression excluded patients. Profiling relied on immunoSEQ multiplex PCR, and the TCRdb table lists in-frame clones only, not all of them. The repertoire holds more than 70,000 clones, with about four fifths as singletons. Whole-study findings and limits: CD8+ T cells showed, on average, more clonal expansion than CD4+ cells.

Comment on this clone: What it binds is unknown.

This receptor was obtained from an adult with an advanced solid tumor such as melanoma, head and neck, liver or kidney cancer. Source: CD4+ or CD8+ T cells sorted from blood, taken in a trial of the OX40 agonist ivuxolimab.

This chain's CDR3 is CASSQRGGELFF. As DNA, the CDR3 is TGCGCCAGCAGCCAGAGGGGGGGGGAGCTGTTTTTT. The rearrangement links TRBV4-1 to TRBJ2-2; a possible D gene is TRBD1 (6 bases). CDR1 and CDR2 (germline): MGHRA, YSYEKL. The CDR3 loop spans 12 amino acids. V lost 3 bases, J lost 8 bases, and 7 bases lay in between.